This TCR beta chain appears in the sequencing data of a study of blood T cell repertoires in COVID-19. Clones were sequenced by immunoSEQ multiplex PCR, and TCRdb holds only the in-frame ones, with some missing. The repertoire holds roughly 100,000 clones, with nearly 90% as singletons. Sequencing was carried out using peripheral blood. This sequence was found in a man aged 45 to 65 with active COVID-19.

The DNA of the CDR3 is TGTGCCATCAGTGACCAGAGCCTTGGACAGGGCAATTCACCCCTCCACTTT. Translated, it gives CAISDQSLGQGNSPLHF. The chain recombines TRBV10-3 with TRBJ1-6; 8 bases are a match to TRBD1. Germline CDR1 and CDR2: ENHRY and SYGVKD. This CDR3 spans 17 amino acids. The junction had 11 bases not matched to a gene; V was cut back by 3 bases and J by 7 bases.